This is a list of T cell receptor beta chains from one sample in a study of shared clonotypes between healthy human individuals. TCRdb keeps only in-frame clones here, not all; method: immunoSEQ multiplex PCR. The sample has about 2.3 million clones, about nine tenths seen once. Sample: naive CD4+ T cells from PBMCs. The receptors derive from a man between 18 and 35 years old in good health. Some clones in this sample may be carry-over from other donors' samples. CDR3s include the opening cysteine and the closing phenylalanine or tryptophan. The D gene is left open where the match is weak. Clone size appears in some rows only: once, few, many, or a class for an expanded clone.

once	TRBV7-8	TRBD2	TRBJ2-1	TGTGCCAGCAGCTTAATGGCGGGAGTAGTCAATGAGCAGTTCTTC	CASSLMAGVVNEQFF
-	TRBV19	TRBD1	TRBJ1-5	TGTGCCAGTAGGACAGGGGTTAAACAGCCCCAGCATTTT	CASRTGVKQPQHF
-	TRBV18	-	TRBJ2-7	TGTGCCAGCTCGGTCGTAGCCCACTCCTACGAGCAGTACTTC	CASSVVAHSYEQYF
-	TRBV6-7	-	TRBJ2-4	TGTGCCAGCAGGGGGCGGGACCCTCACAACATTCAGTACTTC	CASRGRDPHNIQYF
-	TRBV11-2	TRBD2	TRBJ2-1	TGTGCCAGCAGCCCCGGACTAGCGATCTACAATGAGCAGTTCTTC	CASSPGLAIYNEQFF
-	TRBV30	TRBD1	TRBJ1-2	TGTGCCTGGTCGGACAGGGGTGACGGCTACACCTTC	CAWSDRGDGYTF
-	TRBV2	TRBD1	TRBJ1-6	TGTGCCAGCAGTGCGCCTTATGGGACAGGGGCGAAACGAATTAATTCACCCCTCCACTTT	CASSAPYGTGAKRINSPLHF
-	TRBV5-1	-	TRBJ1-5	TGCGCCAGCAGCTTGTACGGGGATAGCAATCAGCCCCAGCATTTT	CASSLYGDSNQPQHF
-	TRBV4-2	-	TRBJ1-5	TGTGCCAGCAGCCAAGGGGGTGGGGGCGATGGGCAGCCCCAGCATTTT	CASSQGGGGDGQPQHF
-	TRBV7-2	-	TRBJ2-2	TGTGCCAGCAGCTTAGTGTCAGGGCAAGCCGCTAACACCGGGGAGCTGTTTTTT	CASSLVSGQAANTGELFF
once	TRBV18	TRBD2	TRBJ2-7	TGTGCCAGCTCACCCGGAGAAAGCGGGAGTTACGAGCAGTACTTC	CASSPGESGSYEQYF
few	TRBV2	-	TRBJ1-1	TGTGCCACCTGGGGTTGGGATGAAGCTTTCTTT	CATWGWDEAFF
-	TRBV6-5	-	TRBJ1-3	TGTGCCAGCAGTTACACAGGACTTTCTGGAAACACCATATATTTT	CASSYTGLSGNTIYF
-	TRBV10-3	-	TRBJ2-2	TGTGCCATCAGTGTGGGGGCTGGCGGGGAGCTGTTTTTT	CAISVGAGGELFF
-	TRBV14	-	TRBJ1-1	TGTGCCAGCAGCCAGGGGGCTGGGAACACTGAAGCTTTCTTT	CASSQGAGNTEAFF
-	TRBV9	TRBD2	TRBJ2-2	TGTGCCAGCAGCAAGGGACTAGCGGGAGCGTCCACCGGGGAGCTGTTTTTT	CASSKGLAGASTGELFF
once	TRBV10-3	-	TRBJ1-5	TGTGCCATCAGGGTTGACAGAAAAAATAGCAATCAGCCCCAGCATTTT	CAIRVDRKNSNQPQHF
-	TRBV7-3	-	TRBJ2-1	TGTGCCAGCAGCTTGGTCCCCGCGGGCGGTAGCTCCTACAATGAGCAGTTCTTC	CASSLVPAGGSSYNEQFF
-	TRBV6-6	-	TRBJ2-7	TGTGCCAGCAGTTACTCGGAGCTGGGGAACTACGAGCAGTACTTC	CASSYSELGNYEQYF
-	TRBV6-5	TRBD2	TRBJ2-7	TGTGCCAGCAGCAGACTAGCGAGCACCTACGAGCAGTACTTC	CASSRLASTYEQYF
-	TRBV7-9	TRBD2	TRBJ2-1	TGTGCCAGCACCCCGTTAGCGGGAGCTGACGAGCAGTTCTTC	CASTPLAGADEQFF
-	TRBV5-1	TRBD1	TRBJ2-3	TGCGCCAGCAGAGCGGGACAGGGTAGCACAGATACGCAGTATTTT	CASRAGQGSTDTQYF
-	TRBV7-8	-	TRBJ2-7	TGTGCCAGCAGCTCGAGCGGCAGGGAGGCCGAGCAGTACTTC	CASSSSGREAEQYF
-	TRBV7-6	-	TRBJ2-5	TGTGCCAGCAGCCCAAAGAATTCAGAGACCCAGTACTTC	CASSPKNSETQYF
-	TRBV5-1	TRBD1	TRBJ1-1	TGCGCCAGCAGTCAAGCCGGGACAGGGGTAGCTTTCTTT	CASSQAGTGVAFF
-	TRBV28	TRBD1	TRBJ2-7	TGTGCCAGCACCCCTTCCCGGGACAGCTACGAGCAGTACTTC	CASTPSRDSYEQYF
-	TRBV7-2	-	TRBJ1-1	TGTGCCAGCAGCTTAGTAGGGGTGAACACTGAAGCTTTCTTT	CASSLVGVNTEAFF
-	TRBV4-1	-	TRBJ2-5	TGCGCCAGCAGCCAGTCTCAGGTAGGGGAGACCCAGTACTTC	CASSQSQVGETQYF
-	TRBV6-1	-	TRBJ2-3	TGTGCCAGCAGTGAAGCTAGGCGCACAGATACGCAGTATTTT	CASSEARRTDTQYF
few	TRBV5-1	TRBD1	TRBJ1-1	TGCGCCAGCAGCCGTACACCGACAGGGAGGAACACTGAAGCTTTCTTT	CASSRTPTGRNTEAFF